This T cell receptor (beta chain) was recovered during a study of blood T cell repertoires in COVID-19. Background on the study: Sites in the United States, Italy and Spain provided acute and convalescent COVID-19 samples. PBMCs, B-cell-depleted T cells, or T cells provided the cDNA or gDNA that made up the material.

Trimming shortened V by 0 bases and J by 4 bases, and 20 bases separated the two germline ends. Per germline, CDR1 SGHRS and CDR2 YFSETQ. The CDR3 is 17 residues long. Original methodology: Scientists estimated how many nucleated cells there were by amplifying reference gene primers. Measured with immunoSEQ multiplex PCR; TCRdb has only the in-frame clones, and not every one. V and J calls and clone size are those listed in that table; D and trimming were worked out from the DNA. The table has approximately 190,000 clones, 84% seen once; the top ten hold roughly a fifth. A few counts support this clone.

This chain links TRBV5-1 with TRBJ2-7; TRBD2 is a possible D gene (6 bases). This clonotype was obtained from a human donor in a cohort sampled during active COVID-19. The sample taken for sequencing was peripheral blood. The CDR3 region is CASSLEERASTRYEQYF. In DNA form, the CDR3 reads TGCGCCAGCAGCTTGGAGGAGCGGGCCTCGACCCGTTACGAGCAGTACTTC.